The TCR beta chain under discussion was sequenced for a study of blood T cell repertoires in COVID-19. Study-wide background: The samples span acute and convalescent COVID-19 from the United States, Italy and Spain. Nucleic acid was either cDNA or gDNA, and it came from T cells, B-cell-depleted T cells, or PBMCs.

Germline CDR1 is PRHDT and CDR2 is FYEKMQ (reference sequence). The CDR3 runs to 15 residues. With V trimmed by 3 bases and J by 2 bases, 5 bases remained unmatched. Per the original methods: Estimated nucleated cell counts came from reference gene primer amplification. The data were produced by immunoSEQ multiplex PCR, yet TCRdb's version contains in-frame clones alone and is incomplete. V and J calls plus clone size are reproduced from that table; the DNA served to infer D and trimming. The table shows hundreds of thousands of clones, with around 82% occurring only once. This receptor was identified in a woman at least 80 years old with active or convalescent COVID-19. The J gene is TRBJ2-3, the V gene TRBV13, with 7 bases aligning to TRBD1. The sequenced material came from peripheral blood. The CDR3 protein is CASSFTGDLTDTQYF. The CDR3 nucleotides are TGTGCCAGCAGCTTCACAGGGGACCTCACAGATACGCAGTATTTT.